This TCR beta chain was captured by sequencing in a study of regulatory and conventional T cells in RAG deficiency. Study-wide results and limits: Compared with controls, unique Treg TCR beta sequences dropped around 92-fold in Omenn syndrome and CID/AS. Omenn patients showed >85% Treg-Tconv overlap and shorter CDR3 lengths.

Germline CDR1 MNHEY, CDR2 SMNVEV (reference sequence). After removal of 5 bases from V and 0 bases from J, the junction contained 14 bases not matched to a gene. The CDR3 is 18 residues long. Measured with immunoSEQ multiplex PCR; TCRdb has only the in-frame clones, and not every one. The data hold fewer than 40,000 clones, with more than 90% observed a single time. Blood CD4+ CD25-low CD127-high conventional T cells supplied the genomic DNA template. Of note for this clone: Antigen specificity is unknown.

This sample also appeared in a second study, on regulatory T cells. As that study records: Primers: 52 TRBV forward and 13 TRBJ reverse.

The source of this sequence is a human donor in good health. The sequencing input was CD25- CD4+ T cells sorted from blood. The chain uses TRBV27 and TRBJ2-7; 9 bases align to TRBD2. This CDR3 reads CASSPLLAGDLISYEQYF. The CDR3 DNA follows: TGTGCCAGCAGTCCCTTATTAGCGGGGGACCTCATCTCCTACGAGCAGTACTTC.